The entry below describes one T cell receptor beta chain. Its antigen is unidentified. Looked up from germline, CDR1 is SGHKS and CDR2 is YYEKEE (reference sequence). Trimming took 1 base from V and 0 from J, leaving 11 bases between them. There are 15 residues in the CDR3. This entry is derived from a study of T cells in localized non-small cell lung cancer. Study-level results: Clonality of T cells reached its maximum in uninvolved adjacent lung, surpassing tumor. Heterogeneity within the tumor remains possible, as just one region underwent sequencing. The study detected a median roughly 56 of the top 100 tumor clones in adjacent lung.

The protocol was immunoSEQ multiplex PCR, while the TCRdb copy is restricted to in-frame clones and leaves out a portion. The repertoire holds approximately 14,000 clones, with about 92% as singletons. The TCR originated in a man aged 35 to 70 with stage III lung adenocarcinoma. The specimen comprised peripheral blood mononuclear cells, sampled before any cancer treatment. This chain joins TRBV5-5 and TRBJ2-7; D gene ambiguous. Written as DNA, the CDR3 is TGTGCCAGCAGCTTGCAGTCCTATAGCTCCTACGAGCAGTACTTC. This codes for CASSLQSYSSYEQYF.